This T cell receptor beta chain comes out of a study of CD8 T cells in ankylosing spondylitis (TCRdb year 2017). Describing the broader study: To find TCR variants linked to disease, the study profiled T cell receptor beta repertoires in ankylosing spondylitis patients and healthy donors. Peripheral blood was sampled, and synovial fluid was additionally collected from ankylosing spondylitis patients. In total, the full study cohort was made up of 108 healthy donors and approximately 24 ankylosing spondylitis patients.

This clonotype has at least ten counts. What this receptor recognizes is not known. It has no much larger one-base neighbor in the sample; base qualities were not kept. Overall study results and their limits: A CD8+ phenotype was shown by the disease-linked clones, which were found at relatively low frequencies in peripheral blood. Significant enrichment of the disease-linked clones was reported in matched synovial fluid samples from ankylosing spondylitis patients. A TCR beta motif made up of fewer than 10 highly homologous amino acid variants appeared to be characteristic of blood from ankylosing spondylitis patients. Some of the motif variants had been reported before in the synovial fluid and blood of reactive arthritis patients, a finding that suggests common disease-initiation mechanisms.

Sequencing was performed on an Illumina HiSeq 2500. Quantitative 5'-RACE with molecular barcodes was used to prepare TCR beta libraries. Concerning the study's data processing: To identify disease-linked TCR variants, a new computational method was used, one built on a probabilistic model of VDJ rearrangement. TCRdb handled the public reads itself, with Q25 trimming in fastp and clone calling in MiXCR, and kept productive beta chains. Rows with one shared CDR3 protein collapse into an entry with the most common genes and DNA. In this record, the V and J calls reflect TCRdb's handling and not the investigators' own analysis. The sample table contains 150,000 to 200,000 distinct CDR3 sequences; only one count was recorded for under 15% of them. The ten largest clones add up to approximately 10% of the sample. Sequences were obtained from blood, either unsorted or a sorted T cell fraction (not recorded which). This receptor was identified in a female donor with ankylosing spondylitis or in good health (not recorded which).

The CDR3 corresponds to CASSVDAGVINEQFF. DNA sequence: TGTGCCAGCAGCGTAGACGCGGGAGTTATCAATGAGCAGTTCTTC. The sequence joins TRBV9 to TRBJ2-1; TRBD2 lines up with 7 middle nucleotides. The germline V end is reduced by 0 bases and the J end by 6 bases; junction bases left unmatched: 6. Sequences SGDLS (CDR1) and YYNGEE (CDR2) are obtained from the germline V gene. The CDR3 runs 15 residues from the cysteine to the phenylalanine. Just CDR3 DNA is preserved here, 45 bases in frame from base 1.